This T cell receptor beta chain is from a study of tissue T cells after allogeneic stem cell transplantation (dated by TCRdb to the early 2020s). Context from the whole study: The study profiled TCR beta repertoires in many tissues obtained from research autopsies of patients with and without GVHD, and also in mouse models of GVHD. The human arm was conducted as a prospective observational study, and neither blinding nor randomization was performed.

Reading from cysteine to phenylalanine, the CDR3 counts 15 amino acids. The 42 bases shown cover part of the CDR3, and their frame starts at base 1. V loses 0 bases, J loses 1 base, and the germline ends lie 9 bases apart. From a lookup of the germline V gene (reference sequence), CDR1 and CDR2 are NSQYPW and LRSPGD. A few counts support this clone. Its binding antigen is unknown. For this mouse receptor, gene names and germline sequences are murine. The CDR3 end falls 1 residue outside the read, so it is completed with the germline J gene. Taken with the paper, the label for time point translates to: mouse harvest day 14 after allogeneic transplant. Each mouse graft, delivered by tail vein injection, combined 10^6 splenic CD5+ T cells with 10^7 T-cell-depleted bone marrow cells. Mouse GVHD was modeled in a major MHC-mismatch B6 (H2b) into BALB/c (H2d) model, with tissues profiled at day 7 or 14. On day 7 or 14 post-transplant, mouse tissues and retro-orbital blood were harvested with separate sterile tools for each animal, and livers were flushed beforehand. Before genomic DNA was isolated with the DNeasy Blood & Tissue Kit, mouse tissues were minced with razor blades in buffered saline.

On the study overall, not on this receptor specifically: Blood and spleen T cells captured only a limited portion of the TCR repertoire detected in tissues, in both patients and mice. The study did not determine which tissue TCRs were alloreactive or antigen-specific, and some clones might have been persisting host cells. Only a few T cell clones appeared in more than one patient, yet motif-based clustering showed tissue-specific repertoire signatures that were shared between patients. The patient cohort was small and clinically heterogeneous, and sampling depth was acknowledged as a limitation. Within patients, how anatomically similar tissues were was a major factor shaping TCR repertoire composition, regardless of disease or transplant status.

The method behind the library was the immunoSEQ multiplex PCR assay. Adaptive Biotechnologies performed TCRbeta CDR3 sequencing at survey depth and reported CDR3 sequences, V/J genes, productive frequency, and template counts. Amplification of TCR beta CDR3 regions started from genomic DNA instead of RNA. Concerning the study's data processing: Jensen-Shannon divergence was used to quantify pairwise repertoire overlap between tissues, with a value of 1 meaning complete divergence and a value of 0 meaning identical repertoires. Tissues were clustered by single-linkage agglomerative hierarchical clustering of pairwise JSD values and displayed as dendrograms. GLIPH2 was applied to all patient samples using simulation_depth 1000, kmer_min_depth 3, and cdr3_length_cutoff 8, and only groups with more than two unique CDR3s were retained. A standardized tissue-overlap score extrapolated Jaccard GLIPH-group overlap across patients to a standard repertoire size of 1000 clones. Associations of diversity with clinical or experimental variables used linear mixed-effect models with tissue fixed effects and individual random effects. The source is immuneACCESS, and TCRdb retained only in-frame sequences with V and J called. Part of the clones is not carried over; for the studies checked, unresolved V genes explain less than half of this, and the remainder is unexplained. The DNA was the basis for D and trimming; V, J and clone size are from that table. The table for this sample lists about 4,700 clones; roughly 30% of them were counted only once. Together, the top ten hold roughly 9.6% of the sample.

The chain joins TRBV1 to TRBJ1-1; TRBD1 is a weak D gene call, 6 bases matching. The clonotype comes from a female BALB/c mouse given C57BL/6 T cells with graft-versus-host disease after an allogeneic hematopoietic cell transplant. What was sequenced was skin. The covered CDR3 bases are TGCACCTGCAGTGCAGATGTGGGGGCGAACACAGAAGTCTTC. Its protein reads: CTCSADVGANTEVF. In full, the CDR3 is CTCSADVGANTEVFF.